The 27 T cell receptor beta chains presented below share a single source sample, sequenced in a study of blood T cell repertoires in COVID-19. TCRdb keeps only in-frame clones here, not all; method: immunoSEQ multiplex PCR. The data hold roughly 50,000 clones, with roughly 79% observed a single time. The sample taken for sequencing was peripheral blood. All receptors come from a woman aged 60-75 years with acute or convalescent COVID-19.

The genes are TRBV5-4 and TRBJ2-7, with D unclear. With 0 bases removed from V and 4 bases from J, the gap between germline ends came to 11 bases. The V gene's germline CDR1 is SGHNT and CDR2 YYREEE (reference sequence). The CDR3 is 14 residues long. The chain's CDR3 is CASSLGYNQYEQYF. The CDR3 coding sequence is TGTGCCAGCAGCTTGGGGTATAACCAGTACGAGCAGTACTTC.

V is TRBV5-4 and J is TRBJ1-1, with D unresolved. V was shortened by 6 bases and J by 4 bases, with 19 bases between the two germline ends. The CDR3 has 15 residues. CDR1 SGHNT and CDR2 YYREEE come from the germline V gene (reference sequence). The CDR3 nucleotides are TGTGCCAGCAACCCGGGGAGCCGGACGGGCACTGAAGCTTTCTTT. The encoded protein is CASNPGSRTGTEAFF.

This clone is large within its sample. The rearrangement joins TRBV9 to TRBJ2-1; 12 positions match TRBD1. Trimming cost V 3 bases and J 0 bases; bases outside gene matches: 10. Germline loops: CDR1 SGDLS, CDR2 YYNGEE. This CDR3 is built from 19 residues. The CDR3 DNA reads TGTGCCAGCAGCGGTCCGGGACAGGGGGCGACACGCTCCTACAATGAGCAGTTCTTC. Translated, it gives CASSGPGQGATRSYNEQFF.

This rearrangement joins TRBV10-3 to TRBJ2-1, with a possible D match to TRBD1 (6 bases). Trimming removed 3 bases from V and 1 base from J, with 10 bases in between. The CDR3 is 15 amino acids. Per germline, CDR1 ENHRY and CDR2 SYGVKD. The CDR3 DNA reads TGTGCCATCAGTGAAAGGCAGGGGTCCTACAATGAGCAGTTCTTC. As protein: CAISERQGSYNEQFF.

A single count supports this clone. CDR3 DNA: TGTGCCAGCAGCCAAGAGGGAACTAGCGGGAGGCGCAACGAGCAGTACTTC. This sequence encodes CASSQEGTSGRRNEQYF. The rearrangement links TRBV3-1 (or the pseudogene TRBV3-2) to TRBJ2-7, with 12 bases aligning to TRBD2. CDR1 LGHDT and CDR2 YNNKEL come from the germline V gene (reference sequence). The CDR3 is made up of 17 amino acids. V was clipped by 0 bases and J by 5 bases; unmatched bases: 8.

V gene TRBV15 combines with J gene TRBJ1-5; D may be TRBD1 (6 bases). V shed 0 bases and J shed 0 bases, with 15 bases lying between them. Germline V gene lookup returns CDR1 LNHNV and CDR2 YYDKDF (reference sequence). This CDR3 is built from 18 residues. This CDR3 reads CATSRDQLRTDSNQPQHF. Here the CDR3 DNA reads TGTGCCACCAGCAGAGATCAACTTCGGACAGATAGCAATCAGCCCCAGCATTTT.

This chain connects TRBV27 to TRBJ2-1; 8 bases fit TRBD2. Trimming at V came to 5 bases and at J to 6 bases, leaving 12 bases not matched to a gene. CDR1 is MNHEY and CDR2 is SMNVEV in the germline V gene (reference sequence). This CDR3 spans 16 amino acids. The CDR3 DNA sequence: TGTGCCAGCAGTAGGGTAAGCGGGAGTGAGGGCAATGAGCAGTTCTTC. Its protein product is CASSRVSGSEGNEQFF.

The chain combines TRBV20-1 with TRBJ1-5, with D perhaps TRBD1 (5 bases). Germline V CDR1 and CDR2: DFQATT, SNEGSKA (reference sequence). The CDR3 spans 15 residues. V lost 3 bases and J 0 bases, leaving 12 bases between the germline ends. The CDR3 nucleotides read TGCAGTGCTAGTGGGGCAGGGTCTAGCAATCAGCCCCAGCATTTT. The encoded protein is CSASGAGSSNQPQHF.

This clone turned up a few times. This chain uses TRBV7-2 with TRBJ1-5; TRBD1 might be the D (6 bases). V lost 0 bases and J lost 5, with 11 bases in between. From germline, CDR1 is SGHTA and CDR2 FQGNSA. The CDR3 loop spans 15 amino acids. The CDR3 bases are TGTGCCAGCAGCTTAGCGACAGGACGGGATCAGCCCCAGCATTTT. This gives the protein CASSLATGRDQPQHF.

The chain links TRBV28 to TRBJ1-1, with D uncertain. V was cut by 8 bases and J by 1 base, with 17 bases left in between. Per the germline V gene, CDR1 is MDHEN and CDR2 is SYDVKM. This CDR3 region has 15 residues. The CDR3 sequence: CASLALPGENTEAFF. CDR3 nucleotides: TGTGCCAGCCTCGCTCTTCCGGGAGAGAACACTGAAGCTTTCTTT.

The V and J genes are TRBV3-1 (or the pseudogene TRBV3-2) and TRBJ2-2; 8 positions match TRBD2. Trimming removed 0 bases from V and 3 bases from J; junction bases left unmatched: 12. The CDR3 totals 19 residues. The germline CDR1 and CDR2 sequences are LGHDT and YNNKEL (reference sequence). The CDR3 here is CASSQDLWSGGFDTGELFF. CDR3 sequence (DNA): TGTGCCAGCAGCCAAGATCTGTGGAGCGGGGGATTCGACACCGGGGAGCTGTTTTTT.

V usage is TRBV2 and J usage is TRBJ2-3; 9 nucleotides match TRBD2. CDR3 length: 16 residues. CDR1 and CDR2 (germline): SNHLY, FYNNEI. V trimming: 5 bases; J trimming: 2 bases; junction bases outside the gene matches: 8. CDR3 sequence: CASSLDAGGATDTQYF. The CDR3 coding sequence is TGTGCCAGCAGTTTGGATGCGGGAGGGGCCACAGATACGCAGTATTTT.

The chain joins TRBV7-9 to TRBJ1-4; 8 nucleotides agree with TRBD1. J lost 4 bases, V lost 5 bases, and 6 bases had no gene match. Per germline, CDR1 SEHNR and CDR2 FQNEAQ (reference sequence). The CDR3 runs 15 residues. The CDR3 DNA is TGTGCCAGCAGCATCCGGACAGGGAATAATGAAAAACTGTTTTTT. Protein sequence: CASSIRTGNNEKLFF.

This chain uses TRBV5-5 with TRBJ1-6; TRBD1 matches at 8 bases. In germline, CDR1 is SGHKS, CDR2 YYEKEE (reference sequence). The CDR3 sequence is 15 residues long. Trimming cost V 3 bases and J 6 bases; bases outside gene matches: 5. The DNA of the CDR3 is TGTGCCAGCAGCTCTAGGACAGGGAGTAATTCACCCCTCCACTTT. Its translation: CASSSRTGSNSPLHF.

The table lists this clone with a count of one. J is TRBJ2-5 and V is TRBV7-2; unclear D gene. The CDR3 runs 13 residues. The germline CDR1 and CDR2 sequences are SGHTA and FQGNSA. V lost 3 bases to trimming and J lost 0 bases, with 5 bases between them. In nucleotides, the CDR3 is TGTGCCAGCAGCTTCGCGTACCAAGAGACCCAGTACTTC. Amino acid sequence: CASSFAYQETQYF.

This clone has a single count. This chain joins TRBV11-2 and TRBJ2-7, with TRBD2 as a possible D gene (6 bases). From germline, CDR1 is SGHAT and CDR2 FQNNGV. The V and J ends lost 1 base and 5 bases respectively, with 9 bases between them. The CDR3 is 13 residues long. CDR3 nucleotides: TGTGCCAGCAGCTTAGTCGGGAGCCACGAGCAGTACTTC. Amino acids: CASSLVGSHEQYF. Combining the CDR3 with reference TRBV11-2 and TRBJ2-7 gives the whole variable domain EAGVAQSPRYKIIEKRQSVAFWCNPISGHATLYWYQQILGQGPKLLIQFQNNGVVDDSQLPKDRFSAERLKGVDSTLKIQPAKLEDSAVYLCASSLVGSHEQYFGPGTRLTVT.

The chain joins TRBV7-8 to TRBJ2-1, with 8 bases identical to TRBD2. The CDR3 loop spans 15 amino acids. Trimming took 8 bases from V and 7 from J; bases not matched to a gene: 13. CDR1 is SGHVS, CDR2 FQNEAQ, per germline. CDR3 region: CASGLWGPGGNEQFF. CDR3 bases: TGTGCCAGCGGACTTTGGGGCCCGGGGGGGAATGAGCAGTTCTTC.

This chain links TRBV5-4 with TRBJ1-1, with D possibly being TRBD1 (6 bases). The CDR3 covers 15 residues. Germline assignment: CDR1 SGHNT and CDR2 YYREEE (reference sequence). V was shortened by 3 bases and J by 5 bases, with 17 bases between the two germline ends. In DNA, the CDR3 is TGTGCCAGCAGCTCGGGGGGCGGGGAGCTGACTGAAGCTTTCTTT. Amino acid sequence: CASSSGGGELTEAFF.

This clone was counted once. The J gene is TRBJ2-5, the V gene TRBV10-2, with TRBD2 identical over 8 bases. The CDR3 has 14 residues. Germline V gene sequence: CDR1 WSHSY, CDR2 SAAADI. The V segment lost 6 bases and the J segment 4 bases; nucleotides outside the gene matches: 7. The CDR3 coding sequence is TGCGCCAGCAGGGCGAGCGGGAGAACAGAGACCCAGTACTTC. Translation: CASRASGRTETQYF.

A note on this clone: The CDR3 does not end in the conserved phenylalanine or tryptophan, so this is likely a read error. The DNA is omitted, as the CDR3 cannot be located on it reliably, and the CDR3 follows TCRdb's listing. The chain recombines TRBV5-4 with TRBJ1-1. CDR1 SGHNT and CDR2 YYREEE come from the germline V gene (reference sequence). The CDR3 is 9 residues long, ends included. CDR3: CASSLEWGV.

The rearrangement links TRBV7-9 to TRBJ2-5; TRBD2 agrees at 8 bases. CDR1 is SEHNR and CDR2 is FQNEAQ in the germline V gene (reference sequence). The CDR3 runs to 15 residues. The trim removed 1 base at V and 1 base at J, leaving 2 bases unmatched. CDR3 in DNA: TGTGCCAGCAGCTTAGGGGGGACTAGCCAAGAGACCCAGTACTTC. It codes for CASSLGGTSQETQYF.

DNA of the CDR3: TGTGCCAGCAGCTTGGGACTAGCGGGGAATGAGCAGTTCTTC. Protein sequence: CASSLGLAGNEQFF. The chain has TRBV7-3 and TRBJ2-1; 13 bases are a match to TRBD2. V lost 3 bases to trimming and J lost 7 bases; unmatched junction nucleotides: 0. This CDR3 contains 14 residues. Germline CDR1 is SGHTA and CDR2 is FQGTGA.

The chain recombines TRBV5-6 with TRBJ1-5; D is unclear. The CDR3 is 14 residues long. Germline V lookup: CDR1 SGHDT, CDR2 YYEEEE. Trimming pared 2 bases from V and 1 base from J, leaving 7 bases between. In DNA, the CDR3 is TGTGCCAGCAGCTTATACGGGAGCAATCAGCCCCAGCATTTT. It specifies CASSLYGSNQPQHF.

The table lists this clone with a few counts. The J gene is TRBJ2-1, the V gene TRBV30; TRBD2 aligns across 10 bases. Trimming cost V 3 bases and J 1 base; bases outside gene matches: 3. This CDR3 region has 15 residues. The germline V gene encodes CDR1 GTSNPN and CDR2 SVGIG (reference sequence). Written as DNA, the CDR3 is TGTGCCTGGAGAGTAGCGGGAGGATCCTACAATGAGCAGTTCTTC. Amino acid sequence: CAWRVAGGSYNEQFF.

There are a few counts of this clone. This chain joins TRBV10-2 and TRBJ2-7; 9 bases match TRBD1. Trimming at V came to 6 bases and at J to 5 bases, leaving 11 bases not matched to a gene. This CDR3 comprises 15 residues. CDR1 and CDR2 from the germline V gene are WSHSY and SAAADI. CDR3 in amino acids: CASSGGDRVPDEQYF. CDR3 bases: TGCGCCAGCAGCGGTGGGGACAGGGTCCCCGACGAGCAGTACTTC.

The chain employs TRBV24-1 and TRBJ1-1, with TRBD1 matching 7 bases. V shed 9 bases, J shed 0 bases, and the junction held 9 bases outside the gene matches. The CDR3 is 15 residues long. Germline V lookup: CDR1 KGHDR, CDR2 SFDVKD. The CDR3 reads CATPLTGTMNTEAFF. The CDR3 region has the DNA TGTGCCACCCCATTGACAGGGACCATGAACACTGAAGCTTTCTTT.

The chain recombines TRBV14 with TRBJ1-6; D gene ambiguous. V shed 4 bases and J shed 9 bases, with 10 bases lying between them. The germline V gene has CDR1 SGHDN and CDR2 FVKESK. CDR3 size: 13 residues. Written as DNA, the CDR3 is TGTGCCAGCAGCCTGTCAGGAGGTTCACCCCTCCACTTT. Translated, it gives CASSLSGGSPLHF.